This T cell receptor (beta chain) was profiled in a study of T cells in Graves' hyperthyroidism and ophthalmopathy (dated by TCRdb to between 2019 and 2020). Some background on the complete study: Peripheral blood was collected at initial diagnosis, before any treatment. Once sampling was done, hyperthyroidism patients were given methimazole at a starting dose of 30 mg daily, whereas ophthalmopathy patients were given high-dose intravenous methylprednisolone. The 100 discovery patients were randomly split 7:3 into training and test sets. To identify distinguishing TCR V-J signatures, a discovery cohort of roughly 100 patients was used, comprising 43 with Graves' ophthalmopathy and some 57 with stable Graves' hyperthyroidism. The paper describes TCR Vbeta CDR3 sequencing of 135 peripheral blood samples, made up of roughly 40 ophthalmopathy patients, 70 to 80 hyperthyroidism patients and 17 progressor patients. The study also compared thyroid tissue and blood T-cell repertoires from a handful of Graves' hyperthyroidism patients. Prospective prediction of ophthalmopathy was tested in an independent validation cohort of 18 to 20 hyperthyroidism patients and 17 patients who later progressed to ophthalmopathy.

Based on the germline V gene, the CDR1 and CDR2 sequences are SGHDN and FVKESK. The V and J ends are trimmed by 0 bases and 7 bases, leaving 12 bases between them. CDR3 length: 15 amino acids, cysteine to phenylalanine. Just the 45-base CDR3 DNA is kept, in frame starting at base 1. Ophthalmopathy patients had moderately to severely active disease, with a Clinical Activity Score of 3 or more, a NOSPECS grade of 4 or more, and a disease duration of less than 3 months. Any patient with an uncontrolled infection, another autoimmune disease, pregnancy or lactation was excluded. Diagnoses were established on the basis of clinical symptoms, serum thyroxine and TRAb, thyroid ultrasound, and orbital computed tomography. Ficoll-Paque density gradient centrifugation was used to isolate PBMCs from approximately 10 ml of fresh peripheral blood. Trizol reagent was used to extract total RNA, and RNA quality was then checked on an Agilent 2100 Bioanalyzer.

This clonotype was picked up a small number of times. Its binding antigen is unknown. Base qualities were left out, and no much larger clone turns up one base away. The paper as a whole reports these results and caveats: Blood samples also contained most of the expanded thyroid clonotypes (frequency above 0.001), which suggests that blood repertoires may reflect thyroid immune responses. No statistical method was used to fix the sample size in advance, and group allocation was not hidden from the investigators. In validation, the model predicted progression to ophthalmopathy a median of approximately 6.3 months before onset, with roughly 70% sensitivity and 72.22% specificity. In cross-validation, a model built on a 13 V-J signature told ophthalmopathy apart from stable hyperthyroidism with just under 90% sensitivity and about 81% specificity, and in testing the same model reached 80%/75%.

TCR beta CDR3 regions were amplified from RNA transcripts. A first-round RT-PCR of the TCR CDR3 used the HTBI primer set with the Qiagen OneStep RT-PCR kit. Libraries were constructed in a second round of multiplex PCR, after which size selection and purification were performed. The libraries were sequenced on an Illumina HiSeq2000 using paired-end 100 bp reads. The paper's data handling went like this. Raw data were processed with SOAPnuke, discarding reads with adapters, uncalled bases, mean Phred below 15, or no exact constant-primer or identifier match. COPE v1.2.5 was used to merge the high-quality paired reads, and each unique nucleotide sequence was defined as a clonotype. MiTCR v1.1 was used to align clonotypes to the IMGT TRBV, TRBD and TRBJ reference segments. The analysis included only V-J combinations with a frequency above 0.0001, which together covered 98% to 99.2% of the repertoires. A TCS score was defined as the ratio of F50 (clonal expansion) to E x V (chaos), with BLOSUM62-based TCRdist applied between CDR3 peptides within each V-J. Welch's t-statistics and random forest reduced 500 to 550 V-J features to roughly 13, which were used in a naive Bayes classifier (R e1071). The public reads were reprocessed in TCRdb via fastp at Q25 and MiXCR, keeping in-frame beta chains. One record per CDR3 amino acid sequence lists the most common genes and DNA. It is TCRdb's table, rather than the study itself, that gives the V and J calls and clone size. The sample includes about 300,000 distinct CDR3 sequences, with approximately 18% observed a single time. Of the sample, about 35% is held by the ten largest clones.

The V and J segments used are TRBV14 and TRBJ2-2; the D gene lacks a confident call. Specimen: blood. The TCR sequence derives from a man aged 50-60 years with Graves' ophthalmopathy. The CDR3 reads CASSQEITISGELFF. The DNA sequence follows: TGTGCCAGCAGCCAAGAAATAACTATCAGCGGGGAGCTGTTTTTT. Beyond the CDR3, the reference TRBV14 and TRBJ2-2 genes provide the residues; the full variable domain reads: EAGVTQFPSHSVIEKGQTVTLRCDPISGHDNLYWYRRVMGKEIKFLLHFVKESKQDESGMPNNRFLAERTGGTYSTLKVQPAELEDSGVYFCASSQEITISGELFFGEGSRLTVL.